Presented here are 24 T cell receptor beta chains from one specimen sequenced in a study. TCRdb reanalysed the RT-PCR reads using MiXCR and keeps one entry per CDR3 protein. The data hold approximately 720,000 distinct CDR3 sequences, with about 14% observed a single time. The sample consisted of memory CD4+ T cells from blood. These receptors were taken from a female donor in good health, serving as a healthy control.

Only a few counts were recorded for this clonotype. This chain connects TRBV20-1 to TRBJ2-1; D uncertain. The CDR3 runs to 13 residues. The V end was cut by 5 bases, the J end by 2 bases, with 10 bases between. Germline V gene sequence: CDR1 DFQATT, CDR2 SNEGSKA (reference sequence). CDR3 DNA: TGCAGTGCTTTGCAGGTTACCTACAATGAGCAGTTCTTC. Translating it yields CSALQVTYNEQFF.

This clonotype appeared many times. The chain links TRBV6-2 or TRBV6-3 to TRBJ2-1, with D tentatively TRBD1 (5 bases). The CDR3 consists of 12 residues. CDR1 and CDR2 from the germline V gene are MNHEY and SVGEGT. V shed 7 bases and J shed 4 bases, with 8 bases lying between them. The CDR3 DNA is TGTGCCAGCATGGGGCTATACAATGAGCAGTTCTTC. This sequence encodes CASMGLYNEQFF.

This clonotype showed up just a few times. The chain combines TRBV6-6 with TRBJ2-2; D gene unclear. The CDR3 has 13 amino acids. CDR1 is MNHNY and CDR2 is SVGAGI in the germline V gene (reference sequence). V was clipped by 4 bases and J by 6 bases, with 9 bases between them. This chain's CDR3 is CASSSPVAGELFF. CDR3 in DNA: TGTGCCAGCAGTTCACCCGTGGCCGGGGAGCTGTTTTTT.

The chain couples TRBV5-1 to TRBJ1-4; a possible D gene is TRBD1 (5 bases). Trimming stripped 4 bases from V and 8 bases from J, with 15 bases between. CDR3 length: 14 residues. The germline V gene has CDR1 SGHRS and CDR2 YFSETQ. CDR3 DNA sequence: TGCGCCAGCAGCGCACCCGGGGGTACCGAAAAACTGTTTTTT. This encodes CASSAPGGTEKLFF.

This chain joins TRBV7-2 and TRBJ2-3; D call uncertain. The V gene lost 1 base and the J gene lost 0 bases, with 8 bases spanning the gap. The CDR3 loop spans 15 amino acids. The germline V gene encodes CDR1 SGHTA and CDR2 FQGNSA. CDR3 sequence (DNA): TGTGCCAGCAGCTTAGATATGGTTAGCACAGATACGCAGTATTTT. Amino acid sequence: CASSLDMVSTDTQYF. The whole variable domain, filled in from reference TRBV7-2 and TRBJ2-3, reads GAGVSQSPSNKVTEKGKDVELRCDPISGHTALYWYRQSLGQGLEFLIYFQGNSAPDKSGLPSDRFSAERTGGSVSTLTIQRTQQEDSAVYLCASSLDMVSTDTQYFGPGTRLTVL.

This clonotype has a handful of counts. The V gene is TRBV5-1, the J gene TRBJ2-1, with 7 bases matching TRBD2. The V segment lost 3 bases and the J segment 0 bases; nucleotides outside the gene matches: 6. CDR1 is SGHRS, CDR2 YFSETQ, per germline. CDR3 length: 16 amino acids. DNA for the CDR3: TGCGCCAGCAGCTCAGACGGGGGGAACTCCTACAATGAGCAGTTCTTC. Protein product: CASSSDGGNSYNEQFF.

About this clonotype: A much larger clonotype is one base distant, so this may be a read error. CDR3 residues: CASSPGQGLDQYF. The CDR3 nucleotides are TGTGCCAGCAGCCCGGGACAGGGGTTGGACCAGTACTTC. This chain uses TRBV7-3 with TRBJ2-7; 10 positions match TRBD1. Germline trimming cut 5 bases from V and 10 bases from J; bases unmatched to any gene: 8. Germline V lookup: CDR1 SGHTA, CDR2 FQGTGA. The CDR3 consists of 13 residues. Full variable domain (missing parts from reference TRBV7-3 and TRBJ2-7): GAGVSQTPSNKVTEKGKYVELRCDPISGHTALYWYRQSLGQGPEFLIYFQGTGAADDSGLPNDRFFAVRPEGSVSTLKIQRTERGDSAVYLCASSPGQGLDQYFGPGTRLTVT.

This clonotype appeared many times. The chain links TRBV12-3 or TRBV12-4 to TRBJ2-7; 7 nucleotides match TRBD2. The V segment lost 6 bases and the J segment 0 bases; nucleotides outside the gene matches: 8. There are 15 residues in the CDR3. Here the CDR3 DNA reads TGTGCCAGCAGCTCCTCCTCTAGCGGCTCCTACGAGCAGTACTTC. This gives the protein CASSSSSSGSYEQYF.

V gene TRBV7-9 combines with J gene TRBJ2-3; D ambiguous. The CDR3 is 13 amino acids. Trimming took 3 bases from V and 6 from J, leaving 10 bases between them. Looked up from germline, CDR1 is SEHNR and CDR2 is FQNEAQ (reference sequence). CDR3 in amino acids: CASSFYHTDTQYF. The DNA for the CDR3 is TGTGCCAGCAGCTTCTACCATACCGATACGCAGTATTTT.

The table lists this clonotype with a few counts. The V and J genes are TRBV10-3 and TRBJ1-4; possible D gene TRBD1, 5 bases. The CDR3 runs to 16 residues. Trimming removed 3 bases from V and 0 bases from J, with 11 bases in between. Germline-derived CDR1 and CDR2 are ENHRY and SYGVKD. CDR3 in amino acids: CAISDSDRSTNEKLFF. The CDR3 nucleotides are TGTGCCATCAGTGATAGTGACAGATCAACTAATGAAAAACTGTTTTTT.

The rearrangement joins TRBV12-3 or TRBV12-4 to TRBJ2-3; the match to TRBD2 covers 7 bases. This CDR3 contains 18 residues. After removal of 1 base from V and 6 bases from J, the junction contained 16 bases not matched to a gene. In DNA, the CDR3 is TGTGCCAGCAGTTTAGATTTCTGGGGGGGGGAAGCCCCCGATACGCAGTATTTT. As protein: CASSLDFWGGEAPDTQYF.

This clonotype was seen only a few times. V usage is TRBV7-2 and J usage is TRBJ1-6; no firm D call. Trimming removed 4 bases at V and 5 bases at J, with 9 bases between. Germline V gives CDR1 SGHTA, CDR2 FQGNSA. CDR3 length: 14 residues. The CDR3: CASSSSFDNSPLHF. The CDR3 region has the DNA TGTGCCAGCAGCTCCAGCTTCGATAATTCACCCCTCCACTTT.

This chain connects TRBV7-2 to TRBJ2-1; D unresolved. Germline CDR1 reads SGHTA; CDR2 reads FQGNSA. CDR3 length: 14 residues. V was trimmed by 7 bases and J by 5 bases, leaving 15 bases between them. CDR3 loop: CASTAHGPHNEQFF. In nucleotides, the CDR3 is TGTGCCAGCACCGCCCACGGCCCCCACAATGAGCAGTTCTTC.

This clonotype was detected many times. The rearrangement joins TRBV20-1 to TRBJ2-5; the D gene is possibly TRBD1 (5 bases). V was cut by 4 bases and J by 4 bases, with 7 bases left in between. This CDR3 spans 11 amino acids. Germline V lookup: CDR1 DFQATT, CDR2 SNEGSKA (reference sequence). This CDR3 reads CSANRRETQYF. CDR3 nucleotides: TGCAGTGCTAACAGGAGAGAGACCCAGTACTTC.

This sequence joins TRBV7-8 and TRBJ1-5; D not certain. Germline V gives CDR1 SGHVS, CDR2 FQNEAQ. The CDR3 runs 12 residues. V lost 3 bases, J lost 7 bases, and 7 bases lay in between. The CDR3 sequence: CASSFSAQPQHF. Here the CDR3 DNA reads TGTGCCAGCAGCTTTTCGGCCCAGCCCCAGCATTTT.

This clonotype was counted at least ten times. The rearrangement joins TRBV5-1 to TRBJ2-3; D remains ambiguous. V was pared by 1 base and J by 2 bases, with 11 bases between. The V gene's germline CDR1 is SGHRS and CDR2 YFSETQ. There are 15 residues in the CDR3. CDR3 region: CASSLFLESTDTQYF. The CDR3 DNA sequence: TGCGCCAGCAGCTTGTTCTTGGAGTCCACAGATACGCAGTATTTT.

This chain links TRBV20-1 with TRBJ2-2, with 9 positions matching TRBD1. The junction had 6 bases not matched to a gene; V was cut back by 4 bases and J by 6 bases. Looked up from germline, CDR1 is DFQATT and CDR2 is SNEGSKA (reference sequence). The CDR3 totals 14 residues. The CDR3 DNA is TGCAGTGCTATAGGACAGGGGTACGCCGGGGAGCTGTTTTTT. The encoded protein is CSAIGQGYAGELFF.

The table lists this clonotype with many counts. The chain uses TRBV6-6 and TRBJ1-5; 7 nucleotides line up with TRBD1. V shed 5 bases and J 2 bases; nucleotides not matched to a gene: 12. The V gene's germline CDR1 is MNHNY and CDR2 SVGAGI (reference sequence). The CDR3 extends over 17 amino acids. The CDR3 is CASSQRSQGGGNQPQHF. CDR3 DNA sequence: TGTGCCAGCAGTCAACGCAGCCAAGGGGGCGGCAATCAGCCCCAGCATTTT.

This clonotype was seen ten or more times. This chain connects TRBV6-6 to TRBJ2-3; TRBD1 aligns across 7 bases. Unmatched junction bases numbered 19, after V lost 11 bases and J lost 5 bases. Germline V CDR1 and CDR2: MNHNY, SVGAGI (reference sequence). This CDR3 is 16 amino acids long. CDR3 amino acids: CAVSPLGAGGIDTQYF. CDR3 sequence (DNA): TGTGCCGTATCTCCCCTCGGGGCAGGGGGTATAGATACGCAGTATTTT.

This clonotype was detected ten times or more. The rearrangement links TRBV5-1 to TRBJ1-5, with 7 bases identical to TRBD1. The germline V gene has CDR1 SGHRS and CDR2 YFSETQ. CDR3 length: 15 amino acids. Unmatched junction bases numbered 7, after V lost 0 bases and J lost 7 bases. The CDR3: CASSLETGFGQPQHF. The DNA of the CDR3 is TGCGCCAGCAGCTTGGAGACAGGGTTTGGGCAGCCCCAGCATTTT. Complete variable domain (other parts from reference TRBV5-1 and TRBJ1-5): KAGVTQTPRYLIKTRGQQVTLSCSPISGHRSVSWYQQTPGQGLQFLFEYFSETQRNKGNFPGRFSGRQFSNSRSEMNVSTLELGDSALYLCASSLETGFGQPQHFGDGTRLSIL.

This clonotype was detected ten times or more. Compared with germline, one end of the junction differs, possibly owing to a read error. The chain uses TRBV7-2 and TRBJ2-7, with 12 bases lining up with TRBD2. The CDR3 runs to 14 residues. Germline CDR1 reads SGHTA; CDR2 reads FQGNSA. The CDR3 spells CASSLAGGGYEQYF. The DNA of the CDR3 is TGCGCCAGCAGCCTAGCGGGAGGGGGCTACGAGCAGTACTTC.

At least ten counts were recorded for this clonotype. V usage is TRBV5-1 and J usage is TRBJ1-1, with D maybe TRBD1 (5 bases). There are 15 residues in the CDR3. V lost 0 bases, J lost 0 bases, and 9 bases lay in between. CDR1 SGHRS and CDR2 YFSETQ come from the germline V gene. The CDR3 DNA sequence: TGCGCCAGCAGCTTGGCAACAGGCTTGAACACTGAAGCTTTCTTT. Translating gives CASSLATGLNTEAFF.

This clonotype was seen ten or more times. This chain connects TRBV24-1 to TRBJ2-3; 7 positions agree with TRBD1. From germline, CDR1 is KGHDR and CDR2 SFDVKD. This CDR3 spans 13 amino acids. The trim removed 7 bases at V and 4 bases at J, leaving 4 bases unmatched. The CDR3 here is CATRDRNADTQYF. CDR3 bases: TGTGCCACCAGGGACAGGAACGCAGATACGCAGTATTTT.

The chain has TRBV20-1 and TRBJ2-7; tentative D call: TRBD1 (6 bases). The V end lost 0 bases, the J end lost 6 bases, and 12 bases lay between the germline ends. This CDR3 has 13 residues. The germline CDR1 and CDR2 sequences are DFQATT and SNEGSKA (reference sequence). Here the CDR3 DNA reads TGCAGTGCTAGAGATTGGGACAAAGTCGAGCAGTACTTC. Its translation: CSARDWDKVEQYF.